The sequence of this T cell receptor (beta chain) was determined in a study of T cell repertoires in cytomegalovirus infection. The wider study: Used in the study were CMV epitopes, some recently identified and HLA-C-restricted, others well-studied and HLA-B-restricted. Matching HLA type, along with CMV infection, was indicated by public TCR beta signatures. General study findings and limits: The ex vivo response was dominated by HLA-C-restricted CMV-specific TCR beta clonotypes.

The CDR3 length is 13 residues. V shed 6 bases and J shed 7 bases, with 13 bases lying between them. This clonotype showed up many times. Its specificity is not known. TCRdb reprocessed the reads with MiXCR, giving one entry per CDR3 protein. This sample has roughly 280,000 distinct CDR3 sequences, with roughly a fifth found just once. The clonotype comes from a human donor in good health (CMV status not recorded). Some clones in this sample may be carry-over from other donors' samples. The genes are TRBV12-3 or TRBV12-4 and TRBJ1-5, with D maybe TRBD1 (5 bases). The material was cultured PBMCs, obtained from culture after CMV antigen stimulation. CDR3 nucleotide sequence: TGTGCCAGCAGCCGGGACCCTGGCCAGCCCCAGCATTTT. Translation gives CASSRDPGQPQHF.